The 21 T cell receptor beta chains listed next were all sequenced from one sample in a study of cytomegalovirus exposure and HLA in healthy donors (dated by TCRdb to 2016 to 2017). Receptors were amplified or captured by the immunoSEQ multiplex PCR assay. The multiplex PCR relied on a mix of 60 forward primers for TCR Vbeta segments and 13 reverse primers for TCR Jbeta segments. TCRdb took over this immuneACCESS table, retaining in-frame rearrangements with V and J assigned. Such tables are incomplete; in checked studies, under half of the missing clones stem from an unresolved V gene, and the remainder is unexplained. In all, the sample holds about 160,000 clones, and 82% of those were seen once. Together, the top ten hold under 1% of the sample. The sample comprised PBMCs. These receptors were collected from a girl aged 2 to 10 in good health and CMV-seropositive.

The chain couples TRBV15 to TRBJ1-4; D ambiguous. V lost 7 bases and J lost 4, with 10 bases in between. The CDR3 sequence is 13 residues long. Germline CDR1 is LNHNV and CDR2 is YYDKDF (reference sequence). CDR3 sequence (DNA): TGTGCCACCAAGTACGGAGTTAATGAAAAACTGTTTTTT. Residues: CATKYGVNEKLFF.

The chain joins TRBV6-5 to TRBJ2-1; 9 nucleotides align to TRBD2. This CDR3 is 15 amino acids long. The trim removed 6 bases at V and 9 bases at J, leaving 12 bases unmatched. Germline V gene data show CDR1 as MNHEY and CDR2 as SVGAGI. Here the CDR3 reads CASSQRTSASGEQFF. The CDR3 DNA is TGTGCCAGCAGCCAGAGGACTAGCGCCTCCGGTGAGCAGTTCTTC.

CDR3 coding DNA: TGTGCCAGCACCCCGGACGGACTAAACTCCTACAATGAGCAGTTCTTC. Protein product: CASTPDGLNSYNEQFF. The chain recombines TRBV5-4 with TRBJ2-1; D might be TRBD2 (6 bases). Germline CDR1 is SGHNT and CDR2 is YYREEE (reference sequence). CDR3 length: 16 residues. The V end was cut by 6 bases, the J end by 0 bases, with 16 bases between.

The CDR3 sequence is CACAGTSQETQYF. DNA of the CDR3: TGTGCCTGTGCCGGGACTAGCCAAGAGACCCAGTACTTC. The chain uses TRBV6-5 and TRBJ2-5; the match to TRBD2 covers 8 bases. The CDR3 covers 13 residues. Germline CDR1 and CDR2: MNHEY and SVGAGI. Trimming cost V 11 bases and J 1 base; bases outside gene matches: 6.

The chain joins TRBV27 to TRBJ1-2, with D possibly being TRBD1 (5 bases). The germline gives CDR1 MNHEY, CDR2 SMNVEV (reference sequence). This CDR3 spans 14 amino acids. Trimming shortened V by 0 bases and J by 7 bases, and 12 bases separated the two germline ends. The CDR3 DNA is TGTGCCAGCAGTTTATCGGGGCAGGGTTCTGGCTACACCTTC. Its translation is CASSLSGQGSGYTF.

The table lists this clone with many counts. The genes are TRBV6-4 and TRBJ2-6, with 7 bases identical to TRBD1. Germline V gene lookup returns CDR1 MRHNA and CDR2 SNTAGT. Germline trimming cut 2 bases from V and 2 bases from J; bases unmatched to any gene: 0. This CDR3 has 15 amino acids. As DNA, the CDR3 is TGTGCCAGCAGTGACGACAGGGCTGGGGCCAACGTCCTGACTTTC. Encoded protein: CASSDDRAGANVLTF.

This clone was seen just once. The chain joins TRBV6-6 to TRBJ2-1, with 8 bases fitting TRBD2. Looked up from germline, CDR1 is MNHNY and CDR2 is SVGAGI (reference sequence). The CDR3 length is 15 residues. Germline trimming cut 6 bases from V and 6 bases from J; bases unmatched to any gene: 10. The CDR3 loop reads CASSPRGGRSNEQFF. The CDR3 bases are TGTGCCAGCAGCCCACGGGGGGGCCGCTCCAATGAGCAGTTCTTC.

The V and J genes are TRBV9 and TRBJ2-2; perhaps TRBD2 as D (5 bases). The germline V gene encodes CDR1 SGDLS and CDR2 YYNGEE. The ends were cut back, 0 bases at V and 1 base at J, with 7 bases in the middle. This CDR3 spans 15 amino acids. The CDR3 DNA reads TGTGCCAGCAGCGTAGAGGGAGAGAACACCGGGGAGCTGTTTTTT. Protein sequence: CASSVEGENTGELFF.

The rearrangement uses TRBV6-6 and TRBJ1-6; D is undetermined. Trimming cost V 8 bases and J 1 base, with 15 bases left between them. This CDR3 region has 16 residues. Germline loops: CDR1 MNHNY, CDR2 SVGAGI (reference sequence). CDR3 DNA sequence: TGTGCCAGCTGCCCATCCCGGGGATCCTATAATTCACCCCTCCACTTT. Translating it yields CASCPSRGSYNSPLHF.

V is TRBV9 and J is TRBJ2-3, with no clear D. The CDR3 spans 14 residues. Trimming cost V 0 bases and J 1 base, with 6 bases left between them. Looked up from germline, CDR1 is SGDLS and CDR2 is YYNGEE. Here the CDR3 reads CASSVDSRTDTQYF. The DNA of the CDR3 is TGTGCCAGCAGCGTAGACTCACGCACAGATACGCAGTATTTT. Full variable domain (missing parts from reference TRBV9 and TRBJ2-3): DSGVTQTPKHLITATGQRVTLRCSPRSGDLSVYWYQQSLDQGLQFLIQYYNGEERAKGNILERFSAQQFPDLHSELNLSSLELGDSALYFCASSVDSRTDTQYFGPGTRLTVL.

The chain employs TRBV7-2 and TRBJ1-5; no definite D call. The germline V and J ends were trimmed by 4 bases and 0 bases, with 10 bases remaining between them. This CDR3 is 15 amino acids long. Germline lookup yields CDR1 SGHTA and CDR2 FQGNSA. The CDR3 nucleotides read TGTGCCAGCAGCTCATCCGACATTAGCAATCAGCCCCAGCATTTT. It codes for CASSSSDISNQPQHF.

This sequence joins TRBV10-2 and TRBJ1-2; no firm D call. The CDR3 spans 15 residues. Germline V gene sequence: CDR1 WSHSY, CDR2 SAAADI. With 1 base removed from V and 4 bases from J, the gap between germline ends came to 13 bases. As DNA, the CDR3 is TGCGCCAGCAGTGAGTACGAGCCGAGTTCCTATGGCTACACCTTC. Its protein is CASSEYEPSSYGYTF.

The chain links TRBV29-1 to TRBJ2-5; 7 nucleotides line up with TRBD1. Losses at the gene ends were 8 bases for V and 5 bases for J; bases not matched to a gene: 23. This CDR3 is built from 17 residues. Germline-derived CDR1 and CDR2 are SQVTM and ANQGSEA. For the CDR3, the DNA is TGCAGCTCCTCAGGGGTAGTCCGACAGGGAGCGTTGGAGACCCAGTACTTC. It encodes CSSSGVVRQGALETQYF.

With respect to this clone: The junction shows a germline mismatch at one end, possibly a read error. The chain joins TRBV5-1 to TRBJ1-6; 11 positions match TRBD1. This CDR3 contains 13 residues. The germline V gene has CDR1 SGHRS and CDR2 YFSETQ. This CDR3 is CARSYGTGGPLHF. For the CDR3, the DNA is TGCGCCCGCAGCTACGGGACAGGGGGACCCCTCCACTTT.

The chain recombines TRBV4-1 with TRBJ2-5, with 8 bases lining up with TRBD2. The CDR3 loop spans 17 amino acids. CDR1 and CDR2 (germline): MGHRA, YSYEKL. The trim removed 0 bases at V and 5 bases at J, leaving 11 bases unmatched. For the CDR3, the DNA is TGCGCCAGCAGCCAAGAGGGGGCGGGAGGAGGTAGGGAGACCCAGTACTTC. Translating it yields CASSQEGAGGGRETQYF.

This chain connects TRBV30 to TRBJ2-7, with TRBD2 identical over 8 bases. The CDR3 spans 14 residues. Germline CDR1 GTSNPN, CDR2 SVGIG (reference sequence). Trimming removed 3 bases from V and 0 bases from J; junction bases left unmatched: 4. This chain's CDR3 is CAWSRGLASYEQYF. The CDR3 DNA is TGTGCCTGGAGCAGAGGACTAGCCTCCTACGAGCAGTACTTC. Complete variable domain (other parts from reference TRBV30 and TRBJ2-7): SQTIHQWPATLVQPVGSPLSLECTVEGTSNPNLYWYRQAAGRGLQLLFYSVGIGQISSEVPQNLSASRPQDRQFILSSKKLLLSDSGFYLCAWSRGLASYEQYFGPGTRLTVT.

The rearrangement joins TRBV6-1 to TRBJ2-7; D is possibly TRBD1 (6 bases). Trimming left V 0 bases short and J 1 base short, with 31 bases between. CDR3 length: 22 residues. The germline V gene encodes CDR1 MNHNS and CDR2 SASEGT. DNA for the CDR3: TGTGCCAGCAGTGAAGCACTCGATCACAGAATCGGGGTAACAGGGTCGTCCTACGAGCAGTACTTC. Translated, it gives CASSEALDHRIGVTGSSYEQYF.

The DNA of the CDR3 is TGTGCCAGCAGCCATAGACCGACAGACACTGAAGCTTTCTTT. This gives the protein CASSHRPTDTEAFF. The chain links TRBV28 to TRBJ1-1, with D possibly TRBD1 on 5 matching bases. Germline CDR1 and CDR2: MDHEN and SYDVKM. The CDR3 has 14 amino acids. Trimming removed 6 bases from V and 3 bases from J, with 14 bases in between.

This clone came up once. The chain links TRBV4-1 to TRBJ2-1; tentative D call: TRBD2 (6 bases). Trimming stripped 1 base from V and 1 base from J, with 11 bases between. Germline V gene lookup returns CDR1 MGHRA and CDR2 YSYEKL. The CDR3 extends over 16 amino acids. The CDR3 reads CASSQVRSGSYNEQFF. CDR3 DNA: TGCGCCAGCAGCCAAGTCAGGAGCGGGTCCTACAATGAGCAGTTCTTC.

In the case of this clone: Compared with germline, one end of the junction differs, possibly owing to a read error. DNA for the CDR3: TGTGCTAGCAGCCGCCAGCGGGAGGGTGCGCAGTATTTT. Translation gives CASSRQREGAQYF. J is TRBJ2-3 and V is TRBV7-7; 10 bases are a match to TRBD2. Looked up from germline, CDR1 is SSHAT and CDR2 is FNYEAQ (reference sequence). The CDR3 consists of 13 residues.

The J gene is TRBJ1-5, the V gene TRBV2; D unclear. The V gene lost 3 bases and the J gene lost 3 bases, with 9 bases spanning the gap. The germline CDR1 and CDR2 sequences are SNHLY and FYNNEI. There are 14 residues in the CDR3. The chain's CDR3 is CASSDSLSNQPQHF. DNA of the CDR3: TGTGCCAGCAGTGACAGTTTGTCCAATCAGCCCCAGCATTTT.